These 24 T cell receptor beta chains came from one sample sequenced in a study of T cell changes during pregnancy in multiple sclerosis. Assay used: immunoSEQ multiplex PCR; TCRdb lists only in-frame clones, some missing. In the table there are under 55,000 clones, approximately 92% of which are singletons. Here the sequenced sample was CD4+ T cells from peripheral blood mononuclear cells, taken in the third trimester of pregnancy. These receptors all come from a female donor with multiple sclerosis, enrolled in a pregnancy study.

The rearrangement joins TRBV7-9 to TRBJ1-1, with 7 bases that match TRBD1. J gave up 10 bases and V 5 bases, and 7 bases lay outside the gene matches. Germline CDR1 reads SEHNR; CDR2 reads FQNEAQ (reference sequence). The CDR3 spans 12 residues. The CDR3 here is CASSRGQSPAFF. In DNA form, the CDR3 reads TGTGCCAGCAGCCGGGGACAGTCACCAGCTTTCTTT.

The gene calls are TRBV27 and TRBJ2-3, with 11 bases matching TRBD1. The CDR3 is made up of 15 amino acids. The J segment lost 6 bases and the V segment lost 7 bases, leaving 9 bases of the junction unmatched. The germline V gene has CDR1 MNHEY and CDR2 SMNVEV (reference sequence). CDR3 in amino acids: CASTRTGGITDTQYF. DNA of the CDR3: TGTGCCAGCACCAGGACAGGGGGCATAACGGATACGCAGTATTTT.

The chain has TRBV19 and TRBJ1-1, with a weak D call TRBD1 (5 bases). This CDR3 comprises 16 residues. Per germline, CDR1 LNHDA and CDR2 SQIVND (reference sequence). Trimming took 7 bases from V and 1 from J, leaving 19 bases between them. The CDR3 sequence is CASTPGAGLGNTEAFF. For the CDR3, the DNA is TGTGCCAGTACTCCTGGGGCAGGGTTGGGGAACACTGAAGCTTTCTTT.

The rearrangement links TRBV6-5 to TRBJ2-5; 10 bases agree with TRBD2. CDR3 size: 13 residues. Trimming at V came to 9 bases and at J to 5 bases, leaving 6 bases not matched to a gene. Germline CDR1 and CDR2: MNHEY and SVGAGI. The CDR3 protein is CASKLAGLETQYF. The CDR3 DNA sequence: TGTGCCAGTAAACTAGCGGGGTTGGAGACCCAGTACTTC.

The rearrangement joins TRBV21-1 to TRBJ1-2. TRBV21-1 is a pseudogene. The CDR3 length is 16 residues. In nucleotides, the CDR3 is TGTGCCAGCAGCAAGGGCTCGGGGGGCCGAAACTATGGCTACACCTTC. This sequence encodes CASSKGSGGRNYGYTF.

This clone was seen once. This chain uses TRBV18 with TRBJ1-6, with a possible D match to TRBD1 (6 bases). Looked up from germline, CDR1 is KGHSH and CDR2 is LQKENI. V was pared by 2 bases and J by 2 bases, with 10 bases between. The CDR3 consists of 16 residues. The CDR3 DNA reads as TGTGCCAGCTCACCAGTCGGACAGACCTATAATTCACCCCTCCACTTT. Protein product: CASSPVGQTYNSPLHF.

Written as DNA, the CDR3 is TGTGCCAGTTCGGTTCAGGGCACAGATACGCAGTATTTT. Translated: CASSVQGTDTQYF. V gene TRBV19 combines with J gene TRBJ2-3; unclear D gene. The CDR3 has 13 residues. Germline CDR1 is LNHDA and CDR2 is SQIVND (reference sequence). V lost 8 bases and J 1 base, leaving 10 bases between the germline ends.

The DNA for the CDR3 is TGTGCCAGCTCCCCTAAGTGGGGGCCAGGGGAGACCCAGTACTTC. This codes for CASSPKWGPGETQYF. The chain recombines TRBV18 with TRBJ2-5, with a possible D match to TRBD1 (6 bases). CDR1 and CDR2 from the germline V gene are KGHSH and LQKENI. The CDR3 extends over 15 amino acids. V shed 6 bases and J shed 5 bases, with 19 bases lying between them.

This clone was seen a single time. The rearrangement links TRBV19 to TRBJ1-6; 8 bases agree with TRBD1. This CDR3 has 14 amino acids. Trimming cost V 5 bases and J 8 bases; bases outside gene matches: 5. CDR1 is LNHDA, CDR2 SQIVND, per germline (reference sequence). Written as DNA, the CDR3 is TGTGCCAGTAGTTCTGGACAGGGCCATTCACCCCTCCACTTT. Its protein is CASSSGQGHSPLHF.

The J gene is TRBJ2-5, the V gene TRBV7-2; the match to TRBD1 covers 9 bases. From germline, CDR1 is SGHTA and CDR2 FQGNSA. There are 13 residues in the CDR3. The junction had 4 bases not matched to a gene; V was cut back by 8 bases and J by 3 bases. This CDR3 is CASLRTGEETQYF. CDR3 in DNA: TGTGCCAGCCTCCGGACAGGGGAAGAGACCCAGTACTTC.

The chain couples TRBV5-4 to TRBJ1-1; the match to TRBD1 covers 10 bases. Germline assignment: CDR1 SGHNT and CDR2 YYREEE (reference sequence). Germline trimming cut 4 bases from V and 8 bases from J; bases unmatched to any gene: 2. The CDR3 is 12 amino acids. The CDR3 reads CASSGDRGEAFF. CDR3 DNA sequence: TGTGCCAGCAGCGGGGACAGGGGAGAAGCTTTCTTT.

This sequence joins TRBV5-4 and TRBJ2-5; 16 nucleotides line up with TRBD2. The CDR3 runs 16 residues. The V gene's germline CDR1 is SGHNT and CDR2 YYREEE (reference sequence). V shed 4 bases, J shed 5 bases, and the junction held 5 bases outside the gene matches. CDR3 region: CASSPGLAGGQETQYF. The DNA of the CDR3 is TGTGCCAGCAGCCCGGGACTAGCGGGGGGGCAGGAGACCCAGTACTTC.

The rearrangement links TRBV6-5 to TRBJ1-3, with D unclear. The CDR3 has 15 amino acids. Trimming shortened V by 2 bases and J by 4 bases, and 12 bases separated the two germline ends. Germline CDR1 is MNHEY and CDR2 is SVGAGI. The CDR3 DNA follows: TGTGCCAGCAGTTACGGGCCCACGGCGGGAAACACCATATATTTT. This sequence encodes CASSYGPTAGNTIYF.

This chain uses TRBV10-2 with TRBJ2-3; tentative D call: TRBD2 (7 bases). The CDR3 extends over 15 amino acids. CDR1 is WSHSY, CDR2 SAAADI, per germline. V was clipped by 6 bases and J by 4 bases, with 17 bases between them. CDR3 in amino acids: CASRLGGAIADTQYF. The CDR3 DNA sequence: TGCGCCAGCAGGTTGGGGGGGGCGATTGCAGATACGCAGTATTTT.

This clone was counted once. V and J are TRBV7-2 and TRBJ2-1; the D gene is possibly TRBD1 (5 bases). The V end lost 1 base, the J end lost 5 bases, and 9 bases lay between the germline ends. Germline loops: CDR1 SGHTA, CDR2 FQGNSA. This CDR3 spans 14 amino acids. The CDR3 sequence: CASSLEAGNNEQFF. CDR3 DNA sequence: TGTGCCAGCAGCTTAGAGGCAGGGAACAATGAGCAGTTCTTC.

The V call is TRBV9, the J call TRBJ1-2; 8 nucleotides match TRBD1. The CDR3 runs to 15 residues. Germline V gene lookup returns CDR1 SGDLS and CDR2 YYNGEE. Trimming removed 4 bases from V and 7 bases from J; junction bases left unmatched: 12. The CDR3 DNA follows: TGTGCCAGCAGCCCCGGGGACAGGACCTCCCTTGGCTACACCTTC. Its translation is CASSPGDRTSLGYTF. The full variable domain, completed using reference TRBV9 and TRBJ1-2, is DSGVTQTPKHLITATGQRVTLRCSPRSGDLSVYWYQQSLDQGLQFLIQYYNGEERAKGNILERFSAQQFPDLHSELNLSSLELGDSALYFCASSPGDRTSLGYTFGSGTRLTVV.

The chain couples TRBV5-6 to TRBJ1-3, with no clear D. Trimming left V 0 bases short and J 2 bases short, with 12 bases between. Per the germline V gene, CDR1 is SGHDT and CDR2 is YYEEEE. This CDR3 comprises 16 residues. DNA for the CDR3: TGTGCCAGCAGCTTGGCTGGACTCAGGACTGGAAACACCATATATTTT. Encoded protein: CASSLAGLRTGNTIYF. Drawing the rest from reference TRBV5-6 and TRBJ1-3, the complete variable domain is DAGVTQSPTHLIKTRGQQVTLRCSPKSGHDTVSWYQQALGQGPQFIFQYYEEEERQRGNFPDRFSGHQFPNYSSELNVNALLLGDSALYLCASSLAGLRTGNTIYFGEGSWLTVV.

The J gene is TRBJ1-1, the V gene TRBV4-2; a possible D gene is TRBD1 (5 bases). The V gene lost 4 bases and the J gene lost 6 bases, with 21 bases spanning the gap. Germline V gives CDR1 LGHNA, CDR2 YNFKEQ. The CDR3 is 16 residues long. For the CDR3, the DNA is TGTGCCAGCAGCCCGGAAGGGGTAAAGGGGCAGGCTGAAGCTTTCTTT. Encoded protein: CASSPEGVKGQAEAFF.

The chain links TRBV5-6 to TRBJ2-7; D possibly corresponds to TRBD2 (6 bases). CDR1 and CDR2 (germline): SGHDT, YYEEEE. The CDR3 totals 16 residues. With 0 bases removed from V and 0 bases from J, the gap between germline ends came to 13 bases. In DNA, the CDR3 is TGTGCCAGCAGCTTGGGGGGGGTTCTTAGCTCCTACGAGCAGTACTTC. Amino acid sequence: CASSLGGVLSSYEQYF.

The gene calls are TRBV5-1 and TRBJ2-3; 7 bases align to TRBD2. This CDR3 contains 15 residues. V lost 4 bases and J lost 3; bases outside the gene matches: 8. CDR1 and CDR2 from the germline V gene are SGHRS and YFSETQ. The CDR3 region is CASSLGGDRTDTQYF. CDR3 nucleotide sequence: TGCGCCAGCAGCCTTGGGGGGGATCGGACAGATACGCAGTATTTT.

The chain has TRBV6-5 and TRBJ1-5; 11 nucleotides agree with TRBD1. Germline loops: CDR1 MNHEY, CDR2 SVGAGI. The CDR3 spans 13 residues. Trimming took 7 bases from V and 7 from J; bases not matched to a gene: 3. CDR3 sequence reads: CASNRDRGQPQHF. The CDR3 DNA follows: TGTGCCAGCAACCGGGACAGGGGGCAGCCCCAGCATTTT.

The rearrangement links TRBV25-1 to TRBJ2-1; D possibly corresponds to TRBD2 (6 bases). V gave up 7 bases and J gave up 3 bases, with 19 bases separating them. The CDR3 is made up of 16 amino acids. Germline CDR1 is MGHDK and CDR2 is SYGVNS. CDR3 loop: CASTKWGSGDYNEQFF. The CDR3 DNA reads as TGTGCCAGCACCAAGTGGGGTAGCGGAGACTACAATGAGCAGTTCTTC. Drawing the rest from reference TRBV25-1 and TRBJ2-1, the complete variable domain is EADIYQTPRYLVIGTGKKITLECSQTMGHDKMYWYQQDPGMELHLIHYSYGVNSTEKGDLSSESTVSRIRTEHFPLTLESARPSHTSQYLCASTKWGSGDYNEQFFGPGTRLTVL.

This clone was observed once. The J gene is TRBJ2-2, the V gene TRBV4-2, with a possible D match to TRBD1 (5 bases). CDR3 length: 16 residues. Trimming left V 3 bases short and J 5 bases short, with 16 bases between. The germline V gene has CDR1 LGHNA and CDR2 YNFKEQ. CDR3 DNA sequence: TGTGCCAGCAGCCAGGTACAGGACCCGAGTACCGGGGAGCTGTTTTTT. It yields the protein CASSQVQDPSTGELFF.

The rearrangement links TRBV25-1 to TRBJ2-5; 9 bases map to TRBD2. The CDR3 runs 16 residues. Germline trimming cut 6 bases from V and 3 bases from J; bases unmatched to any gene: 11. Germline lookup yields CDR1 MGHDK and CDR2 SYGVNS. DNA for the CDR3: TGTGCCAGCAGCTCACAACGGGCGGGGGGGAAAGAGACCCAGTACTTC. This translates into CASSSQRAGGKETQYF.